This entry features one T cell receptor (beta chain) sequence. Antigen unknown. The junction and the germline gene differ at one end; a read error may be behind it. The data were taken from a study of identical twins. Study findings and constraints: Analyses based on zero insertions could be partly confounded by invariant MAIT and iNKT cells. Alpha sequences out of frame and shared by twins had excess low generation probability.

It was template switching that added a universal primer site, and there were unique molecular identifiers on the cDNA. MiXCR, run by TCRdb on the 5' RACE reads, gives a single entry per CDR3 protein. Of approximately 600,000 distinct CDR3 sequences in the sample, around 7.4% were seen once. Every donor was a healthy Caucasian. The CDR3 spans 16 residues. The germline CDR1 and CDR2 sequences are SGHDT and YYEEEE. The same specimen was also included in a second study, on yellow fever vaccine responses in identical twins.

The clonotype comes from a young woman in good health. What was sequenced was PBMCs. This sequence joins TRBV5-6 and TRBJ1-2, with D possibly TRBD1 on 5 matching bases. Here the CDR3 DNA reads TGTGCGAGCAGCTTGGAGGTATCAGGGATCTACTATGGCTACACCTTC. As protein: CASSLEVSGIYYGYTF.